In its sample, the clone carrying this TCR beta chain was seen many times. Its antigen remains unidentified. These data come from a study of T cell repertoires in cytomegalovirus infection. Trimming removed 3 bases from V and 3 bases from J, with 10 bases in between. This CDR3 contains 14 residues. Germline CDR1 and CDR2: SGHAT and FQNNGV. General study points: CMV-specific HLA-C-restricted TCR beta clonotypes dominated the ex vivo response. Identification of carriers of CMV plus the relevant HLA was performed using cumulative public TCR beta family frequency.

TCRdb used MiXCR to reprocess the reads, holding one entry per CDR3 protein. The table lists 700,000 to 950,000 distinct CDR3 sequences, about 33% of them singletons, with 9.5% to 15% in the top ten. Sequencing was performed on cultured CD8+ T cells from PBMCs, taken from culture after CMV antigen stimulation. The V call is TRBV11-2, the J call TRBJ2-3; no firm D call. The receptor's source is a human donor in good health (CMV status not recorded). Some clones in this sample may be carry-over from other donors' samples. CDR3 in amino acids: CASSFRIGTDTQYF. Written as DNA, the CDR3 is TGTGCCAGCAGCTTTAGGATCGGGACAGATACGCAGTATTTT. The full variable domain, completed using reference TRBV11-2 and TRBJ2-3, is EAGVAQSPRYKIIEKRQSVAFWCNPISGHATLYWYQQILGQGPKLLIQFQNNGVVDDSQLPKDRFSAERLKGVDSTLKIQPAKLEDSAVYLCASSFRIGTDTQYFGPGTRLTVL.